These 25 T cell receptor beta chains were all obtained from the same sample, sequenced in a study of CXCR3-negative and CXCR3-positive naive CD8 T cells. The authors prepared UMI-labeled TRB cDNA libraries by 5' RACE. TCRdb re-analyzed the 5' RACE reads; it lists each CDR3 protein once, without DNA. This repertoire comprises 65,000 to 95,000 distinct CDR3 sequences; its ten largest clones make up about 1.4%. The sample comprised naive CXCR3- CD8+ T cells from blood. Regarding subset: CD45RO-CCR7+CD27+CD95- naive CD8+ T cells lacking CXCR3 (TNR3-). The origin of the receptors is a human donor in good health. Some clones in this sample may be carry-over from other donors' samples.

The chain is built from TRBV29-1 and TRBJ2-7; checking the TCRdb D call of TRBD1 is not possible without DNA. Germline V gives CDR1 SQVTM, CDR2 ANQGSEA. The CDR3 totals 11 residues. The CDR3 loop is CNAWGGGEQYF.

The rearrangement links TRBV5-5 to TRBJ2-1; TCRdb names TRBD1, which stays unverified in the absence of DNA. This CDR3 contains 16 residues. The germline CDR1 and CDR2 sequences are SGHKS and YYEKEE (reference sequence). The CDR3 region is CASSLRTDPRSNEQFF.

The J gene is TRBJ2-1, the V gene TRBV7-9; TCRdb lists TRBD1, though no DNA is available to test this call. Germline V CDR1 and CDR2: SEHNR, FQNEAQ (reference sequence). The CDR3 is 16 residues long. The CDR3 protein is CASSLAGAPAYNEQFF.

CDR3 loop: CAGGGFISYEQYF. The chain combines TRBV2 with TRBJ2-7; TCRdb designates TRBD2, a call that cannot be tested without DNA. Germline V gene sequence: CDR1 SNHLY, CDR2 FYNNEI. This CDR3 is 13 amino acids long.

The chain recombines TRBV6-2 or TRBV6-3 with TRBJ2-7; TCRdb's assignment of TRBD1 cannot be checked, as there is no DNA. Germline V CDR1 and CDR2: MNHEY, SVGEGT. The CDR3 loop spans 14 amino acids. CDR3 sequence: CASEEGGNPYEQYF.

This chain links TRBV29-1 with TRBJ2-7. Germline V CDR1 and CDR2: SQVTM, ANQGSEA. The CDR3 runs 13 residues. CDR3 in amino acids: CSTQTGASHEQYF.

The chain's CDR3 is CASSLGALYEQYF. The chain joins TRBV7-9 to TRBJ2-7. CDR1 and CDR2 (germline): SEHNR, FQNEAQ (reference sequence). The CDR3 has 13 residues.

V gene TRBV19 combines with J gene TRBJ2-1. Per germline, CDR1 LNHDA and CDR2 SQIVND (reference sequence). The CDR3 is made up of 14 amino acids. CDR3 residues: CASQDASSYNEQFF.

V and J are TRBV20-1 and TRBJ2-7; TCRdb designates TRBD2, a call that cannot be tested without DNA. The CDR3 has 12 residues. Germline assignment: CDR1 DFQATT and CDR2 SNEGSKA (reference sequence). The CDR3 sequence: CSAKALAYEQYF.

CDR3 sequence: CSAREYRGARTDTQYF. The chain combines TRBV20-1 with TRBJ2-3; the D gene TCRdb calls, TRBD1, cannot be checked with no DNA. The CDR3 spans 16 residues. Germline-derived CDR1 and CDR2 are DFQATT and SNEGSKA (reference sequence).

The V and J genes are TRBV7-2 and TRBJ2-5; TCRdb designates TRBD1, a call that cannot be tested without DNA. The CDR3 runs 16 residues. CDR1 and CDR2 from the germline V gene are SGHTA and FQGNSA. CDR3 sequence: CASSSPPARIQETQYF.

This chain connects TRBV29-1 to TRBJ2-2; TCRdb's assignment of TRBD1 cannot be checked, as there is no DNA. The length of the CDR3 is 16 residues. Germline values: CDR1 SQVTM, CDR2 ANQGSEA. The CDR3 sequence is CSVVTDRAANTGELFF.

This chain joins TRBV4-3 and TRBJ2-7; TCRdb outputs TRBD1, but without DNA this stays unchecked. The germline V gene encodes CDR1 LGHNA and CDR2 YSLEER. This CDR3 is built from 16 residues. CDR3 loop: CASSQDRGAQSYEQYF.

The chain carries TRBV5-1 and TRBJ2-5; there is no DNA to check the TCRdb D call of TRBD1. Germline CDR1 is SGHRS and CDR2 is YFSETQ. The CDR3 covers 16 residues. CDR3: CASSPAGTGGSETQYF. The full variable domain, in which reference TRBV5-1 and TRBJ2-5 provide the parts outside the CDR3, is KAGVTQTPRYLIKTRGQQVTLSCSPISGHRSVSWYQQTPGQGLQFLFEYFSETQRNKGNFPGRFSGRQFSNSRSEMNVSTLELGDSALYLCASSPAGTGGSETQYFGPGTRLLVL.

This rearrangement joins TRBV4-3 to TRBJ2-7; the D call of TRBD2 rests on TCRdb alone, since no DNA is present to check it. Germline values: CDR1 LGHNA, CDR2 YSLEER. CDR3 size: 16 residues. The CDR3 region is CASSQDGGSGFYEQYF.

This chain uses TRBV2 with TRBJ1-6. The CDR3 extends over 12 amino acids. CDR1 is SNHLY and CDR2 is FYNNEI in the germline V gene. The CDR3 region is CASSPNILPLHF.

The rearrangement uses TRBV7-9 and TRBJ2-5; the D call of TRBD1 rests on TCRdb alone, since no DNA is present to check it. This CDR3 contains 18 residues. The germline CDR1 and CDR2 sequences are SEHNR and FQNEAQ (reference sequence). The CDR3: CASSSTDRVVSPQETQYF.

The chain combines TRBV5-1 with TRBJ2-7; without DNA, the TCRdb call of TRBD1 cannot be checked. This CDR3 region has 14 residues. Germline V gene data show CDR1 as SGHRS and CDR2 as YFSETQ. The chain's CDR3 is CASSLPGQGDEQYF.

The CDR3: CAISEGQGDNGYTF. The V gene is TRBV10-3, the J gene TRBJ1-2; TCRdb returns TRBD1, unconfirmable since there is no DNA. This CDR3 is 14 amino acids long. Germline-derived CDR1 and CDR2 are ENHRY and SYGVKD.

This chain joins TRBV19 and TRBJ2-7; there is no DNA to check the TCRdb D call of TRBD1. Germline V lookup: CDR1 LNHDA, CDR2 SQIVND (reference sequence). The CDR3 loop spans 15 amino acids. CDR3 region: CASSPGTGLSYEQYF.

The V and J genes are TRBV28 and TRBJ2-7; as DNA is missing, the TRBD1 call by TCRdb cannot be tested. The CDR3 has 14 amino acids. Germline CDR1 reads MDHEN; CDR2 reads SYDVKM. This CDR3 reads CASSYRDRAYEQYF. Variable domain in full (rest from reference TRBV28 and TRBJ2-7): DVKVTQSSRYLVKRTGEKVFLECVQDMDHENMFWYRQDPGLGLRLIYFSYDVKMKEKGDIPEGYSVSREKKERFSLILESASTNQTSMYLCASSYRDRAYEQYFGPGTRLTVT.

This chain joins TRBV29-1 and TRBJ1-1. The germline V gene has CDR1 SQVTM and CDR2 ANQGSEA. This CDR3 region has 16 residues. CDR3 sequence reads: CSVEESQVQLNTEAFF.

The chain has TRBV12-3 or TRBV12-4 and TRBJ2-7. This CDR3 is built from 13 residues. CDR3 sequence reads: CASSQTDAYEQYF.

The chain links TRBV29-1 to TRBJ2-5; TCRdb proposes TRBD1, but this gene call is untestable without DNA. Germline V lookup: CDR1 SQVTM, CDR2 ANQGSEA. The CDR3 totals 12 residues. CDR3 region: CSAEGGRETQYF.

The chain is built from TRBV7-9 and TRBJ2-2; the TRBD1 assignment by TCRdb is unverifiable without DNA. The CDR3 length is 16 residues. Germline V gene sequence: CDR1 SEHNR, CDR2 FQNEAQ (reference sequence). CDR3 in amino acids: CASSLDWDQDTGELFF.